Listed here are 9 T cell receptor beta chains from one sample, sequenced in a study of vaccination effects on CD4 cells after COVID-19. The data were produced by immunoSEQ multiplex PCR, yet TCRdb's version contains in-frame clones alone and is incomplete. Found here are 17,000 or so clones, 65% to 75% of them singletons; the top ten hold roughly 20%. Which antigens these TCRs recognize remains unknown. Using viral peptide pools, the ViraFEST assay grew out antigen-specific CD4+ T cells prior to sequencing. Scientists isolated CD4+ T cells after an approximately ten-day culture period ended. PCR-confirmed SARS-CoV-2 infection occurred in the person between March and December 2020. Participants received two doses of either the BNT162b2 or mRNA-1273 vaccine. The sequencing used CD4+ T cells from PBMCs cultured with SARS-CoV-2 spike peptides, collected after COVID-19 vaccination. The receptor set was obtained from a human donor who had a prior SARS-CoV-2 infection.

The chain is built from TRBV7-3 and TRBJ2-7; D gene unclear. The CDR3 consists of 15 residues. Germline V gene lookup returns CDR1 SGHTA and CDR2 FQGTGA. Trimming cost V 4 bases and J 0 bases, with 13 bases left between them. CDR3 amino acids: CASSYEIPNSYEQYF. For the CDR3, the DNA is TGTGCCAGCAGCTATGAGATCCCGAACTCCTACGAGCAGTACTTC.

In DNA form, the CDR3 reads TGTGCCAGCAGTGAAGAAGGTCCAGGGTTTCAGGATTCACCCCTCCACTTT. Translated, it gives CASSEEGPGFQDSPLHF. V and J are TRBV6-1 and TRBJ1-6, with D perhaps matching TRBD1 (5 bases). The CDR3 runs to 17 residues. V lost 1 base, J lost 8 bases, and 18 bases lay in between. Germline V lookup: CDR1 MNHNS, CDR2 SASEGT.

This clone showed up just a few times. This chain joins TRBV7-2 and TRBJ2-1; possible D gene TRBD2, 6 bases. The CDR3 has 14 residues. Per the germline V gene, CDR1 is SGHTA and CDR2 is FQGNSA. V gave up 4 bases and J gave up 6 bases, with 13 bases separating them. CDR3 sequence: CASSSRLTSNEQFF. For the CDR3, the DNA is TGTGCCAGCAGCTCTAGACTGACTAGCAATGAGCAGTTCTTC. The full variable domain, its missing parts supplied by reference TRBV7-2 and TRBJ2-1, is GAGVSQSPSNKVTEKGKDVELRCDPISGHTALYWYRQSLGQGLEFLIYFQGNSAPDKSGLPSDRFSAERTGGSVSTLTIQRTQQEDSAVYLCASSSRLTSNEQFFGPGTRLTVL.

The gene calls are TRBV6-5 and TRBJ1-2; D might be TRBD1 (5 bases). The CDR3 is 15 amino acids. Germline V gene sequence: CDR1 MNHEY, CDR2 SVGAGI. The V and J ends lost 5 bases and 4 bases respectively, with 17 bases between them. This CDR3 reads CASSPDRTGGYGYTF. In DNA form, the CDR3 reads TGTGCCAGCAGTCCAGACCGAACGGGGGGCTATGGCTACACCTTC.

CDR3 region: CASSSSGETQYF. As DNA, the CDR3 is TGTGCCAGCAGTTCTTCTGGGGAGACCCAGTACTTC. The rearrangement links TRBV6-2 or TRBV6-3 to TRBJ2-5, with D unclear. Trimming left V 4 bases short and J 5 bases short, with 8 bases between. The germline V gene encodes CDR1 MNHEY and CDR2 SVGEGT. The CDR3 length is 12 residues.

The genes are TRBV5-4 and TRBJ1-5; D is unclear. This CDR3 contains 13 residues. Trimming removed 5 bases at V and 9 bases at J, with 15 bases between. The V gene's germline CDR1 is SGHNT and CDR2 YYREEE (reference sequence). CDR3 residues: CASSPSSGGPQHF. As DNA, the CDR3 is TGTGCCAGCAGTCCATCATCGGGTGGGCCCCAGCATTTT.

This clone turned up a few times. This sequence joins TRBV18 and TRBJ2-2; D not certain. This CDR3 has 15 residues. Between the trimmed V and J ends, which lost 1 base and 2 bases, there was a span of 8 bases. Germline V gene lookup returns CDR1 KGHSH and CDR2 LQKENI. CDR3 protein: CASSPRLGNTGELFF. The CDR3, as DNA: TGTGCCAGCTCACCACGGCTCGGCAACACCGGGGAGCTGTTTTTT.

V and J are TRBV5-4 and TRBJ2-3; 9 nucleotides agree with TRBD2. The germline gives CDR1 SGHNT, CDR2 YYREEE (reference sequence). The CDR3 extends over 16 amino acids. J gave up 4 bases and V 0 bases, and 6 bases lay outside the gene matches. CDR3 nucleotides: TGTGCCAGCAGCTTGGCTAGGAGCGGGGGGTCAGATACGCAGTATTTT. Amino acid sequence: CASSLARSGGSDTQYF.

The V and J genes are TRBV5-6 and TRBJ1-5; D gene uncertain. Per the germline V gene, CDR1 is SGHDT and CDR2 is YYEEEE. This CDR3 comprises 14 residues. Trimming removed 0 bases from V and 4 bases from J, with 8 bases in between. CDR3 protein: CASSLGSRNQPQHF. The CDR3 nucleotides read TGTGCCAGCAGCTTGGGTTCTCGAAATCAGCCCCAGCATTTT.